This is a list of T cell receptor beta chains from one sample in a study of blood T cell repertoires in COVID-19. Clones were sequenced by immunoSEQ multiplex PCR, and TCRdb holds only the in-frame ones, with some missing. The sample carries 400,000 to 550,000 clones, 87% recorded once. Sequencing was done on a sample of PBMCs or T cells enriched from blood (not recorded which). These receptor sequences come from a young woman with acute COVID-19. Each CDR3 is given with its conserved first and last residue. A D gene is named only where the DNA matches it firmly. Only part of the rows carry a size: once, few, many, or a class if the clone is expanded.

>TRBV10-3|-|TRBJ2-7|TRBD2
TGTGCCATCAGTCAGACTAGCGGGAGGGCCAACGAGCAGTACTTC
CAISQTSGRANEQYF
>TRBV7-6|-|TRBJ2-5|-
TGTGCCAGCAGCTCGACGCCACAATCTTGGAGAGAGACCCAGTACTTC
CASSSTPQSWRETQYF
>TRBV11-2|-|TRBJ2-3|-
TGTGCCAGCAGCTTGTTCCCCACAGGGTACGGCACAGATACGCAGTATTTT
CASSLFPTGYGTDTQYF
>TRBV28|-|TRBJ1-1|TRBD1
TGTGCCAGCAGTTTAAGGGGGCCGAACACTGAAGCTTTCTTT
CASSLRGPNTEAFF
>TRBV6-5|-|TRBJ2-7|TRBD2
TGTGCCAGCAGTTCCTCTCGGGAGGCGCAGTACTTC
CASSSSREAQYF
>TRBV29-1|-|TRBJ1-2|TRBD1
TGCAGCGTTGAGGTGATGACGGGACAGGGAGGATTTAACTATGGCTACACCTTC
CSVEVMTGQGGFNYGYTF
>TRBV7-2|-|TRBJ2-1|TRBD2
TGTGCCAGCAGCTTTAGCGGGAACCCGTACAATGAGCAGTTCTTC
CASSFSGNPYNEQFF
>TRBV5-4|-|TRBJ1-2|-
TGTGCCAGCAGCGTTACACGGAGGGATGGCTACACCTTC
CASSVTRRDGYTF
>TRBV12-5|-|TRBJ1-2|-
TGTGCTAGTAGCCGGGAGGATCCCAACTATGGCTACACCTTC
CASSREDPNYGYTF
>TRBV7-8|-|TRBJ2-4|TRBD1
TGTGCCAGCAGCTTGGGACAGGGCGAAACCAAAAACATTCAGTACTTC
CASSLGQGETKNIQYF
>TRBV2|few|TRBJ2-7|TRBD2
TGTGCCAGAGGACTAGCAGTAGGGAAGCGGACCTACGAGCAGTACTTC
CARGLAVGKRTYEQYF
>TRBV21-1|-|TRBJ2-5|-
TGTGCCAGCAGCAGAGGGACAGCTGAAGAGACCCAGTACTTC
CASSRGTAEETQYF
>TRBV7-9|-|TRBJ1-5|TRBD1
TGTGCCAGCAGCCCAGGGACAGGGGCGCTTCAGCCCCAGCATTTT
CASSPGTGALQPQHF
>TRBV6-2/TRBV6-3|-|TRBJ1-5|TRBD1
TGTGCCAGCAGTTACACCCGACAGGGTAGGCAGCCCCAGCATTTT
CASSYTRQGRQPQHF
>TRBV27|few|TRBJ1-5|-
TGTGCCAGCAGTACGAGAAATCAGCCCCAGCATTTT
CASSTRNQPQHF
>TRBV19|-|TRBJ1-4|TRBD1
TGTGCCAGTAAATGGGGCGGACAGGAGGCTGAAAAACTGTTTTTT
CASKWGGQEAEKLFF
>TRBV9|-|TRBJ1-2|-
TGTGCCAGCAGCGTAGGGGTTTCGGGCTATGGCTACACCTTC
CASSVGVSGYGYTF
>TRBV10-3|-|TRBJ1-5|-
TGTGCCACCCGATCCGGGACACCCCGGAGCAATCAGCCCCAGCATTTT
CATRSGTPRSNQPQHF
>TRBV5-1|-|TRBJ1-1|-
TGCGCCAGCAGCCGCGGTTCTGGGGCCGGCACTGAAGCTTTCTTT
CASSRGSGAGTEAFF
>TRBV28|-|TRBJ1-1|-
TGTGCCAGCAGATACAGACAAGCCAGGGGGAACACTGAAGCTTTCTTT
CASRYRQARGNTEAFF
>TRBV10-1|-|TRBJ2-1|TRBD2
TGCGCCACCGGACTAGCGGGAGTGAATGAGCAGTTCTTC
CATGLAGVNEQFF
>TRBV12-3/TRBV12-4|-|TRBJ1-5|-
TGTGCCAGCAGTTTAGAAGGGGCTCAGCCCCAGCATTTT
CASSLEGAQPQHF
>TRBV6-5|-|TRBJ2-7|-
TGTGCCAGTGACTTAGCTGTCTCCTACGAGCAGTACTTC
CASDLAVSYEQYF
>TRBV4-3|-|TRBJ2-2|TRBD2
TGCGCCAGCAGCCCGCAACTAGCGGGGGACACCGGGGAGCTGTTTTTT
CASSPQLAGDTGELFF
>TRBV3-1/TRBV3-2|-|TRBJ1-2|TRBD1
TGTGCCAGCAGCCAAGATATGGGCGGGGGACAGGCCAATGGCTACACCTTC
CASSQDMGGGQANGYTF
>TRBV7-8|-|TRBJ2-2|-
TGTGCCAGCAGCCCTACCCGGGGGGAGCTGTTTTTT
CASSPTRGELFF
>TRBV5-4|-|TRBJ1-1|TRBD1
TGTGCCAGCAGCGTACAGGGGACTCGGAACACTGAAGCTTTCTTT
CASSVQGTRNTEAFF
>TRBV9|once|TRBJ2-3|-
TGTGCCAGCAGCGTAGGGCTAGCTGTTCTAGATACGCAGTATTTT
CASSVGLAVLDTQYF
>TRBV9|-|TRBJ2-5|TRBD2
TGTGCCAGCAGCGAGACTAGCGGCTCGACCCAGTACTTC
CASSETSGSTQYF
>TRBV11-2|-|TRBJ1-2|TRBD1
TGTGCCAGCAGCTGGGGGACAGGGAATAGGGATGGCTACACCTTC
CASSWGTGNRDGYTF
>TRBV29-1|-|TRBJ2-5|TRBD2
TGCAGCGTCGATGGACTAGGCCAAGAGACCCAGTACTTC
CSVDGLGQETQYF
>TRBV7-9|-|TRBJ1-6|TRBD1
TGTGCCAGCGCTAGGGGACAGGCGGATTCACCCCTCCACTTT
CASARGQADSPLHF
>TRBV5-5|-|TRBJ2-3|TRBD1
TGTGCCAGCAGCAAACGGACAGGGAGCACAGATACGCAGTATTTT
CASSKRTGSTDTQYF
>TRBV10-2|-|TRBJ2-1|TRBD2
TGCGCCAGCAGCCGAACAACTAGCGGGGGGTACAATGAGCAGTTCTTC
CASSRTTSGGYNEQFF
>TRBV5-1|few|TRBJ2-1|TRBD2
TGCGCCAGCAGCTGGGGGACTAGTACATACAATGAGCAGTTCTTC
CASSWGTSTYNEQFF
>TRBV9|-|TRBJ2-3|TRBD2
TGTGCCAGCAGCGTAGGGGCTAGCGGGGGGGTTAACACGCAGTATTTT
CASSVGASGGVNTQYF
>TRBV14|-|TRBJ1-6|-
TGTGCCAGCAGCCAGACACAGAATTCACCCCTCCACTTT
CASSQTQNSPLHF
>TRBV6-2/TRBV6-3|-|TRBJ2-7|TRBD2
TGTGCCAGCAGTAAAGGACTAGCGGGAGCCTACGAGCAGTACTTC
CASSKGLAGAYEQYF
>TRBV12-5|-|TRBJ2-2|-
TGTGCTAGTGGTCCCAATTGGGGGGCCGGGGAGCTGTTTTTT
CASGPNWGAGELFF
>TRBV19|once|TRBJ2-3|TRBD2
TGTGCCAGTAGCAAACTAGCGGTTACCACAGATACGCAGTATTTT
CASSKLAVTTDTQYF
>TRBV2|once|TRBJ1-2|TRBD1
TGTGCCAGCAGTGAGAGGACAGGAGCGGGTGGCTACACCTTC
CASSERTGAGGYTF
>TRBV5-6|-|TRBJ1-1|TRBD1
TGTGCCAGCAGCGTCGGGACAGAGCCATCTGAAGCTTTCTTT
CASSVGTEPSEAFF